The T cell receptor beta chain described here comes from a study of long-term antiretroviral therapy in people with HIV. Overall study findings and caveats: Across all time points, the repertoire was dominated by clones that expanded before ART. ART adherence, viral resistance and therapy changes were undocumented. Whereas controls had wider CDR3 length ranges, HIV repertoires had narrower ones.

Germline V gene lookup returns CDR1 MNHEY and CDR2 SVGAGI. V lost 6 bases and J lost 4; bases outside the gene matches: 5. The CDR3 covers 14 residues. At survey level, the immunoSEQ assay was run in its v3.0 version. The method was immunoSEQ multiplex PCR; TCRdb's version includes in-frame clones alone and lacks a portion of them. The sample yields 17,000 or so clones, 75% to 85% seen once. Regarding this clone: What it recognizes is unknown.

The V and J genes are TRBV6-5 and TRBJ2-2; 7 positions agree with TRBD2. The specimen comprised unsorted PBMCs, sampled 0.3 years after starting antiretroviral therapy. This clonotype was sampled from a man aged 18 to 30 with HIV. Here the CDR3 reads CASSVTSSTGELFF. The CDR3 DNA sequence: TGTGCCAGCAGCGTGACTAGCAGCACCGGGGAGCTGTTTTTT.